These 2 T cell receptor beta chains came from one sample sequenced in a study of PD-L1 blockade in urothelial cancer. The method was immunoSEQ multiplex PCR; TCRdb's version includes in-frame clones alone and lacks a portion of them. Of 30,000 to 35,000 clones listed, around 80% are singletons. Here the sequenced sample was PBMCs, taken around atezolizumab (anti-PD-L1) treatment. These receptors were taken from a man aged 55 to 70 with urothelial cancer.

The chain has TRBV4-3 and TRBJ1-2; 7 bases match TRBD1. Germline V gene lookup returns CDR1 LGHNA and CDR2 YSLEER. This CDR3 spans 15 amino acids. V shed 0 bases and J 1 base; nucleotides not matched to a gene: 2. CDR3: CASSQEQGDNYGYTF. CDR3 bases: TGCGCCAGCAGCCAAGAGCAGGGGGATAACTATGGCTACACCTTC.

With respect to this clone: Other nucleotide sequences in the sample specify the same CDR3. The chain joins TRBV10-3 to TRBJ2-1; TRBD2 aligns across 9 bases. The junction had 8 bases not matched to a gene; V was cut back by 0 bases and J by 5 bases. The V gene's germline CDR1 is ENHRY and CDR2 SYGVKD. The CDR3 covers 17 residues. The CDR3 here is CAISESRASGDNNEQFF. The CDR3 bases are TGTGCCATCAGTGAGTCAAGGGCTAGCGGGGACAACAATGAGCAGTTCTTC.